A single sample is the source of the 13 T cell receptor beta chains below, sequenced in a study of response to subunit inactivated influenza vaccine (dated by TCRdb to 2017 to 2018). The library relied on RT-PCR. For sequencing, an Illumina HiSeq 2500 was employed. TCRdb reanalyzed the raw reads on its own, using fastp at Q25 for trimming and MiXCR for clone calling, and kept in-frame beta chains. Rows are combined by CDR3 protein, so each entry shows the most common genes and DNA. This sample is represented by hundreds of thousands of distinct CDR3 sequences; 10% to 12% of them were singletons. The ten most abundant clones make up approximately 11% of the sample. This sample was shared with a second study, whose subject was T cells expressing NK-cell markers. As the second paper documents: TCR beta cDNA libraries were made by 5'RACE template switching that added a universal primer site and unique molecular identifiers.

The sequences come from PBMCs from blood, collected on the day of vaccination. Receptor source: a man in his fifties or sixties who received an inactivated influenza vaccine. Donor details come from another sample of the same person, matched by shared clones.

This clonotype was seen only a few times. The chain combines TRBV5-1 with TRBJ1-2; D possibly corresponds to TRBD1 (6 bases). This CDR3 is built from 13 residues. CDR1 SGHRS and CDR2 YFSETQ come from the germline V gene. V lost 4 bases and J 6 bases, leaving 13 bases between the germline ends. This CDR3 is CASSPLDSDGYTF. The CDR3 bases are TGCGCCAGCAGCCCCCTGGACAGCGATGGCTACACCTTC.

J is TRBJ1-3 and V is TRBV7-2; D ambiguous. The germline gives CDR1 SGHTA, CDR2 FQGNSA. The CDR3 runs 14 residues. V lost 5 bases and J 7 bases, leaving 15 bases between the germline ends. The CDR3 loop is CASSPMAAENTIYF. CDR3 DNA sequence: TGTGCCAGCAGCCCGATGGCCGCCGAGAACACCATATATTTT.

This clonotype came up once. Compared with germline, one end of the junction differs, possibly owing to a read error. CDR3 loop: CATSRDDWPPYNEQLF. CDR3 DNA: TGTGCCACCAGCAGAGACGACTGGCCTCCCTACAATGAGCAGCTCTTC. J is TRBJ2-1 and V is TRBV15, with D uncertain. The CDR3 is 16 amino acids. The germline V gene has CDR1 LNHNV and CDR2 YYDKDF (reference sequence). The full variable domain, its missing parts supplied by reference TRBV15 and TRBJ2-1, is DAMVIQNPRYQVTQFGKPVTLSCSQTLNHNVMYWYQQKSSQAPKLLFHYYDKDFNNEADTPDNFQSRRPNTSFCFLDIRSPGLGDTAMYLCATSRDDWPPYNEQLFGPGTRLTVL.

This clonotype appeared a few times. The chain couples TRBV12-3 or TRBV12-4 to TRBJ2-2; 16 nucleotides match TRBD2. V dropped 5 bases and J dropped 3; count of bases not matched to a gene: 12. The CDR3 has 20 amino acids. CDR3 DNA sequence: TGTGCCAGCAGTCCCAATCCGGGACTAGCGGGGGGGAAGGACACCGGGGAGCTGTTTTTT. Its translation: CASSPNPGLAGGKDTGELFF.

This clonotype appeared a few times. The chain carries TRBV29-1 and TRBJ2-1; 9 bases are a match to TRBD2. Germline CDR1 reads SQVTM; CDR2 reads ANQGSEA. This CDR3 is 15 amino acids long. Trimming at V came to 6 bases and at J to 1 base, leaving 7 bases not matched to a gene. The CDR3: CSVPRSGRSYNEQFF. Written as DNA, the CDR3 is TGCAGCGTCCCCCGAAGCGGGAGGTCCTACAATGAGCAGTTCTTC.

This clonotype turned up a few times. The chain has TRBV12-3 or TRBV12-4 and TRBJ1-3, with unresolved D. This CDR3 comprises 16 residues. Trimming pared 6 bases from V and 2 bases from J, leaving 17 bases between. This chain's CDR3 is CASRQRGFRAGNTIYF. Written as DNA, the CDR3 is TGTGCCAGCAGGCAGCGGGGTTTTAGGGCTGGAAACACCATATATTTT.

The count of this clonotype is one. This chain joins TRBV12-3 or TRBV12-4 and TRBJ2-5; maybe TRBD2 (6 bases). CDR3 length: 16 residues. Deletions cut 3 bases from V and 1 base from J, with 15 bases between. Written as DNA, the CDR3 is TGTGCCAGCAGTTTGGCCGCGGGACGCGCCCAAGAGACCCAGTACTTC. Protein: CASSLAAGRAQETQYF.

The rearrangement links TRBV7-2 to TRBJ2-4; no reliable D call. This CDR3 has 15 residues. V was clipped by 3 bases and J by 2 bases, with 11 bases between them. The germline V gene encodes CDR1 SGHTA and CDR2 FQGNSA. CDR3 loop: CASSLSAASKNIQYF. The CDR3 nucleotides read TGTGCCAGCAGCTTGTCCGCGGCGTCCAAAAACATTCAGTACTTC.

This clonotype was seen only a few times. The chain combines TRBV27 with TRBJ2-3; D is uncertain. V dropped 2 bases and J dropped 4 bases, with 16 bases sitting between them. The CDR3 loop spans 16 amino acids. The germline V gene encodes CDR1 MNHEY and CDR2 SMNVEV (reference sequence). In nucleotides, the CDR3 is TGTGCCAGCAGTTTAATAGAACATATGGGCCCAGATACGCAGTATTTT. This gives the protein CASSLIEHMGPDTQYF.

The chain combines TRBV18 with TRBJ2-7, with TRBD1 matching 7 bases. The CDR3 consists of 13 residues. The V gene end was trimmed by 4 bases and the J gene end by 5 bases; junction bases not matched to a gene: 5. Germline CDR1 KGHSH, CDR2 LQKENI. CDR3 loop: CASSRDSVDEQYF. As DNA, the CDR3 is TGTGCCAGCTCACGGGACAGTGTGGACGAGCAGTACTTC.

This chain's CDR3 is CASSQDIGEVYEQYF. DNA of the CDR3: TGCGCCAGCAGCCAAGATATAGGGGAGGTGTACGAGCAGTACTTC. The gene calls are TRBV4-3 and TRBJ2-7; possible D gene TRBD2, 6 bases. Per germline, CDR1 LGHNA and CDR2 YSLEER. The V end lost 0 bases, the J end lost 4 bases, and 13 bases lay between the germline ends. This CDR3 contains 15 residues.

This clonotype was seen a handful of times. V is TRBV7-9 and J is TRBJ2-7, with D possibly being TRBD2 (7 bases). CDR1 is SEHNR and CDR2 is FQNEAQ in the germline V gene (reference sequence). Deletions cut 10 bases from V and 3 bases from J, with 16 bases between. The CDR3 is 13 residues long. The CDR3 nucleotides are TGTGCCACCTCAAAGGGGGGGCACTACGAGCAGTACTTC. Residues: CATSKGGHYEQYF.

The genes are TRBV6-1 and TRBJ2-7; possibly TRBD2 for D (6 bases). The germline gives CDR1 MNHNS, CDR2 SASEGT. The CDR3 runs to 14 residues. Trimming cost V 6 bases and J 6 bases, with 18 bases left between them. The DNA for the CDR3 is TGTGCCAGCAGCGCTGCGGGACTGGGTGTCGAGCAGTACTTC. Its translation is CASSAAGLGVEQYF.